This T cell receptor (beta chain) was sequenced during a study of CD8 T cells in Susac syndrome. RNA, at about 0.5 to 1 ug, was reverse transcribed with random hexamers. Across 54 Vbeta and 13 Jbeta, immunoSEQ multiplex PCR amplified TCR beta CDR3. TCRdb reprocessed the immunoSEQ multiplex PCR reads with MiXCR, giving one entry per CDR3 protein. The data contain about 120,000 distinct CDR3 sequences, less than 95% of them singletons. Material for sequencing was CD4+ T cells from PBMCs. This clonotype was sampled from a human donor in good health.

The CDR3 coding sequence is TGCAGTGCTAGGCCCCTAGGGGGGGACACTGAAGCTTTCTTT. It encodes CSARPLGGDTEAFF. The chain links TRBV20-1 to TRBJ1-1; D may be TRBD1 (6 bases). CDR3 length: 14 amino acids. Trimming removed 3 bases from V and 3 bases from J, with 14 bases in between. The germline gives CDR1 DFQATT, CDR2 SNEGSKA (reference sequence).